Listed below are T cell receptor beta chains from one sample, sequenced in a study of OX40 agonist ivuxolimab in advanced cancers. Using immunoSEQ multiplex PCR, the repertoire was profiled, and TCRdb retains in-frame clones only, with some absent. In the table there are around 67,000 clones, about 80% of which are singletons. The source was CD4+ or CD8+ T cells sorted from blood, collected in a trial of the OX40 agonist ivuxolimab. Every receptor here comes from an adult with an advanced solid tumor such as melanoma, head and neck, liver or kidney cancer. CDR3s include the opening cysteine and the closing phenylalanine or tryptophan. D genes are given only for firm matches. The listing skips clone size in some rows; elsewhere it reads once, few, many or a size class.

v_call,j_call,d_call,clone_size,cdr3_nt,cdr3_aa
TRBV6-1,TRBJ1-1,.,once,TGTGCCAGCAGACAGGGAAGCCTTGAAGCTTTCTTT,CASRQGSLEAFF
TRBV15,TRBJ2-1,.,.,TGTGCCACCAGCAGAGTGGCGGCCTACAATGAGCAGTTCTTC,CATSRVAAYNEQFF
TRBV5-6,TRBJ1-6,.,.,TGTGCCAGCAGCTTGGCAGGGTTTAGTTCACCCCTCCACTTT,CASSLAGFSSPLHF
TRBV7-9,TRBJ1-1,.,.,TGTGCCAGCAGCCCGTTAGGGGGGAAGACGGAAAGGGTGAGGACTGAAGCTTTCTTT,CASSPLGGKTERVRTEAFF
TRBV2,TRBJ2-7,TRBD2,.,TGTGCCAGCAGTGCGATGGGACTAGCGGAATCCGGCTACGAGCAGTACTTC,CASSAMGLAESGYEQYF
TRBV5-8,TRBJ1-4,.,.,TGTGCCAGCAGCTTGGGGGGTGCAGATGAAAAACTGTTTTTT,CASSLGGADEKLFF
TRBV29-1,TRBJ2-3,.,.,TGCAGCGTTACCCCGAGAGATACGCAGTATTTT,CSVTPRDTQYF
TRBV27,TRBJ2-5,.,.,TGTGCCAGCAGCAACCCCGGGGAGACCCAGTACTTC,CASSNPGETQYF
TRBV5-1,TRBJ2-7,TRBD2,once,TGCGCCAGCAGCTTGGTTGGTAGCGGGAGGGCCGGGGGCCACGAGCAGTACTTC,CASSLVGSGRAGGHEQYF
TRBV6-5,TRBJ1-5,.,.,TGTGCCAGCAGCACACAGGGAGGGCAGCCCCAGCATTTT,CASSTQGGQPQHF
TRBV27,TRBJ1-3,TRBD1,.,TGTGCCAGCAGTTTATTTGACAGGGAGTCTGGAAACACCATATATTTT,CASSLFDRESGNTIYF
TRBV19,TRBJ1-1,.,.,TGTGCCAGTAGTGCGGACGACACTGAAGCTTTCTTT,CASSADDTEAFF
TRBV19,TRBJ1-2,.,.,TGTGCCAGCCAAGCTGACCGAAACTATGGCTACACCTTC,CASQADRNYGYTF
TRBV5-4,TRBJ2-7,.,.,TGTGCCAGCAGCTTGGCCGGCAGGGTTCACGAGCAGTACTTC,CASSLAGRVHEQYF
TRBV10-2,TRBJ2-7,TRBD2,.,TGCGCCAGCAGTGGGGCTAGCGGGAGAGGGGAGCAGTACTTC,CASSGASGRGEQYF
TRBV7-8,TRBJ2-6,.,.,TGTGCCAGCAGCTTAGCCCGGGGTCTCTCTGGGGCCAACGTCCTGACTTTC,CASSLARGLSGANVLTF
TRBV7-3,TRBJ1-1,.,.,TGTGCCAGCAGCTCTTCGACAGGACACACTGAAGCTTTCTTT,CASSSSTGHTEAFF
TRBV19,TRBJ2-3,.,.,TGTGCCAGTAGTCTGGAGCGCTGGAATACGCAGTATTTT,CASSLERWNTQYF
TRBV4-1,TRBJ2-6,TRBD2,.,TGCGCCAGCAGCCAGGCCGGGACTAGCGGGTTGCCTGGGGCCAACGTCCTGACTTTC,CASSQAGTSGLPGANVLTF
TRBV19,TRBJ1-2,TRBD1,once,TGTGCCAGTACCCCTACACAGGGGGCGTATGGCTACACCTTC,CASTPTQGAYGYTF
TRBV2,TRBJ2-7,.,.,TGTGCCAGCAGTGAATCAACCCGCTACGAGCAGTACTTC,CASSESTRYEQYF
TRBV29-1,TRBJ2-1,TRBD2,.,TGCAGCGTAGTGATAGGGGGGACTAGCGGGGCCTACAATGAGCAGTTCTTC,CSVVIGGTSGAYNEQFF
TRBV27,TRBJ2-1,TRBD1,.,TGTGCCAGCAGTTCATACAGGGGGCATGATGAGCAGTTCTTC,CASSSYRGHDEQFF
TRBV10-3,TRBJ2-7,TRBD1,few,TGTGCCATCAGTGGGGACAGGGGGACCTACGAGCAGTACTTC,CAISGDRGTYEQYF
TRBV9,TRBJ1-3,.,.,TGTGCCAGCAGCGTAGGTCCAGGGGGAAACACCATATATTTT,CASSVGPGGNTIYF
TRBV7-7,TRBJ1-2,.,.,TGTGCCATTCCTCCGAAAGATTCGGCAGGGGACTTCATAGGCTACACCTTC,CAIPPKDSAGDFIGYTF
TRBV19,TRBJ1-6,.,.,TGTGCCAGTAGTATAGCGGGCCTTAATTCACCCCTCCACTTT,CASSIAGLNSPLHF
TRBV7-8,TRBJ1-2,.,.,TGTGCCAGCAGCTCAGGGGTAGGGGGGTTCTATGGCTACACCTTC,CASSSGVGGFYGYTF
TRBV30,TRBJ2-1,TRBD2,.,TGTGCCTGGAGTGTTTCGACTAGCGGCCACTACAATGAGCAGTTCTTC,CAWSVSTSGHYNEQFF
TRBV29-1,TRBJ2-2,TRBD1,.,TGCAGCGGGGAGACAGGGCGAACCGGGGAGCTGTTTTTT,CSGETGRTGELFF
TRBV18,TRBJ1-1,.,.,TGTGCCAGCTCACTGGCTAGAGAAACTGAAGCTTTCTTT,CASSLARETEAFF
TRBV29-1,TRBJ1-5,.,.,TGCAGCGTTGAAGAGGGGAATCAGCCCCAGCATTTT,CSVEEGNQPQHF
TRBV21-1,TRBJ2-7,.,.,TGTGCCAGCAGCAAAGTTAGCGCAATCTCCTACGAGCAGTACTTC,CASSKVSAISYEQYF
TRBV2,TRBJ2-7,.,.,TGTGCCAGCAGTATCGGGGCCCCCACCTACGAGCAGTACTTC,CASSIGAPTYEQYF
TRBV2,TRBJ1-2,.,.,TGTGCCAGCAGGGACAATAACTATGGCTACACCTTC,CASRDNNYGYTF
TRBV6-6,TRBJ1-5,.,.,TGTGCCAGCAGTTACCCCCGGGGCCGCGGCAATCAGCCCCAGCATTTT,CASSYPRGRGNQPQHF
TRBV29-1,TRBJ1-5,.,.,TGCAGCGTCTCGGGAGGGGTGGACCAGCCCCAGCATTTT,CSVSGGVDQPQHF
TRBV2,TRBJ1-4,.,.,TGTGCCAGCACCCGGGAGGGTGAAAAACTGTTTTTT,CASTREGEKLFF
TRBV4-1,TRBJ2-5,TRBD1,.,TGCGCCAGCAGCCAAAACGGCGGGACAGGGACGATGGAGACCCAGTACTTC,CASSQNGGTGTMETQYF
TRBV15,TRBJ2-2,.,.,TGTGCCACCACCGGGAGCTTGGCCGGGGAGCTGTTTTTT,CATTGSLAGELFF
TRBV6-5,TRBJ2-7,.,.,TGTGCCAGCAGTTATTCGGGTCTCAGCTCCTACGAGCAGTACTTC,CASSYSGLSSYEQYF
TRBV4-1,TRBJ2-7,.,few,TGCGCCAGCAGCAAAGCGAGCGCAGGTTCCTACGAGCAGTACTTC,CASSKASAGSYEQYF
TRBV19,TRBJ2-3,.,.,TGTGCCAGTTCTCCAGGGGACACAGGGTACACAGATACGCAGTATTTT,CASSPGDTGYTDTQYF
TRBV10-3,TRBJ2-5,.,.,TGTGCCATCAGTGGGGGGGCCCTGTACCAAGAGACCCGGTACTTC,CAISGGALYQETRYF
TRBV6-1,TRBJ1-5,.,.,TGTGCCAGCAGTACAGTCAATCAGCCCCAGCATTTT,CASSTVNQPQHF
TRBV7-2,TRBJ1-2,.,few,TGTGCCAGCAGCCCGCTGGGGGGTAACTATGGCTACACCTTC,CASSPLGGNYGYTF
TRBV7-2,TRBJ1-2,.,.,TGTGCCAGCAGCCAATTGAGTGGCTACACCTTC,CASSQLSGYTF
TRBV18,TRBJ1-2,.,.,TGTGCCAGCTCACCTACGGCTCCCTATGGCTACACCTTC,CASSPTAPYGYTF
TRBV30,TRBJ1-1,.,.,TGTGCCTGGAGTGGAGCAGTCACTGAAGCTTTCTTT,CAWSGAVTEAFF
TRBV19,TRBJ1-5,TRBD1,.,TGTGCCAGTAAGGACAGGGCTGGACAGCCCCAGCATTTT,CASKDRAGQPQHF
TRBV18,TRBJ2-5,TRBD1,.,TGTGCCAGCTCATCCTTAAAAACCGGGACAGGGGAGGGAGAGACCCAGTACTTC,CASSSLKTGTGEGETQYF
TRBV29-1,TRBJ2-5,TRBD2,.,TGCAGCGCCCTCCCCCATCTAGCGGGAGGTCGAGAGACCCAGTACTTC,CSALPHLAGGRETQYF
TRBV5-1,TRBJ2-1,.,once,TGCGCCAGCAGCTTGTTGCCGGGGCCCTTCAATGAGCAGTTCTTC,CASSLLPGPFNEQFF
TRBV5-1,TRBJ1-1,.,.,TGCGCCAGCAGAGACGTAGGGACTGAAGCTTTCTTT,CASRDVGTEAFF
TRBV5-5,TRBJ1-2,.,.,TGTGCCAGCAGCCGACAGTGGAACTATGGCTACACCTTC,CASSRQWNYGYTF
TRBV21-1,TRBJ2-7,.,.,TGTGCCAGCAGCAAGGCCATTTTTAAGGAGCAGTACTTC,CASSKAIFKEQYF
TRBV6-5,TRBJ2-7,TRBD2,.,TGTGCCAGCAGTTACGATGGGTCTAGCGGTCTTTACGAGCAGTACTTC,CASSYDGSSGLYEQYF
TRBV7-8,TRBJ1-2,TRBD1,.,TGTGCCAGCAGCCCAAGTCCGCCGGGACAGGGGTATGGCTACACCTTC,CASSPSPPGQGYGYTF
TRBV30,TRBJ2-5,TRBD2,.,TGTGCCCGGGGGGGTACTTGGAGGGAGGGTACCCAAGAGACCCAGTACTTC,CARGGTWREGTQETQYF
TRBV4-2,TRBJ2-6,TRBD2,.,TGTGCCAGCAGCCAAGGGTCTAGCGGGGTCCTCTCTGGGGCCAACGTCCTGACTTTC,CASSQGSSGVLSGANVLTF